The next 13 T cell receptor beta chains were all read from a single sample in a study of response to subunit inactivated influenza vaccine. In TCRdb, the RT-PCR reads were re-called with MiXCR into one record per CDR3 protein. The sample has about 580,000 distinct CDR3 sequences; 11% to 15% are singletons. The input for sequencing was PBMCs from blood, taken roughly 12 days after vaccination. The receptors were gathered from a man aged 50-59 years who received an inactivated influenza vaccine.

The chain employs TRBV28 and TRBJ2-3, with a weak D call TRBD1 (6 bases). The CDR3 has 13 amino acids. V gave up 5 bases and J gave up 5 bases, with 11 bases separating them. The germline V gene has CDR1 MDHEN and CDR2 SYDVKM. CDR3 DNA sequence: TGTGCCAGCAGTGACGCAGGGGAAGATACGCAGTATTTT. Its translation is CASSDAGEDTQYF.

In this sample, this clonotype turned up a few times. The rearrangement links TRBV5-1 to TRBJ2-5; D perhaps matches TRBD1 (5 bases). The V end was cut by 0 bases, the J end by 5 bases, with 11 bases between. Germline lookup yields CDR1 SGHRS and CDR2 YFSETQ. The CDR3 covers 14 residues. The CDR3 loop reads CASSLDIGVETQYF. Written as DNA, the CDR3 is TGCGCCAGCAGCTTGGATATAGGGGTGGAGACCCAGTACTTC.

This clonotype has ten or more counts. CDR3 residues: CASSFGTSGGSSYNEQFF. In nucleotides, the CDR3 is TGCGCCAGCAGCTTCGGGACTAGCGGGGGTAGCTCCTACAATGAGCAGTTCTTC. This chain joins TRBV5-1 and TRBJ2-1; 14 bases are a match to TRBD2. V lost 2 bases to trimming and J lost 0 bases; unmatched junction nucleotides: 4. The CDR3 length is 18 residues. Germline loops: CDR1 SGHRS, CDR2 YFSETQ.

This clonotype was observed many times. The chain uses TRBV7-2 and TRBJ2-5, with D perhaps TRBD1 or TRBD2 (5 bases each). V lost 3 bases and J lost 5, with 10 bases in between. The CDR3 sequence is 13 residues long. Per the germline V gene, CDR1 is SGHTA and CDR2 is FQGNSA. This chain's CDR3 is CASSFGGGETQYF. The CDR3 DNA reads TGTGCCAGCAGCTTTGGGGGTGGGGAGACCCAGTACTTC.

This clonotype was seen many times. The rearrangement uses TRBV18 and TRBJ2-1, with 7 positions matching TRBD1. Trimming took 2 bases from V and 8 from J; bases not matched to a gene: 9. The CDR3 extends over 15 amino acids. CDR1 and CDR2 from the germline V gene are KGHSH and LQKENI. CDR3 sequence reads: CASSPTQQGPHEQFF. The DNA for the CDR3 is TGTGCCAGCTCACCAACCCAACAGGGGCCCCATGAGCAGTTCTTC.

This clonotype was detected a few times. The V call is TRBV12-3 or TRBV12-4, the J call TRBJ2-3, with 7 bases fitting TRBD1. After removal of 6 bases from V and 8 bases from J, the junction contained 8 bases not matched to a gene. The length of the CDR3 is 13 residues. The CDR3: CASRLQGWGTQYF. The CDR3 DNA is TGTGCCAGCAGATTACAGGGGTGGGGTACGCAGTATTTT.

This clonotype showed up just a few times. The chain combines TRBV28 with TRBJ2-7, with 7 bases matching TRBD1. Germline CDR1 MDHEN, CDR2 SYDVKM. CDR3 length: 15 amino acids. The V gene end was trimmed by 1 base and the J gene end by 4 bases; junction bases not matched to a gene: 7. CDR3 amino acids: CASSLYLTGAYEQYF. CDR3 nucleotides: TGTGCCAGCAGTTTATACCTCACAGGGGCGTACGAGCAGTACTTC.

This clonotype occurred a few times. For the CDR3, the DNA is TGTGCCAGCAATGACGACAGGGCCCGGGAGACCCAGTACTTC. It specifies CASNDDRARETQYF. This chain links TRBV6-2 or TRBV6-3 with TRBJ2-5; TRBD1 agrees at 7 bases. V lost 7 bases to trimming and J lost 5 bases; unmatched junction nucleotides: 10. The CDR3 runs to 14 residues. Germline V CDR1 and CDR2: MNHEY, SVGEGT.

This clonotype has more than one count but fewer than ten. The chain joins TRBV28 to TRBJ1-4, with 9 bases aligning to TRBD1. This CDR3 has 14 amino acids. The germline gives CDR1 MDHEN, CDR2 SYDVKM. V shed 5 bases, J shed 8 bases, and the junction held 6 bases outside the gene matches. For the CDR3, the DNA is TGTGCCAGCAGTCTTACAGGGGGCAACGAAAAACTGTTTTTT. Translating gives CASSLTGGNEKLFF.

CDR3 loop: CATNEGRTGELFF. CDR3 DNA sequence: TGTGCCACCAATGAGGGGCGAACCGGGGAGCTGTTTTTT. The J gene is TRBJ2-2, the V gene TRBV15; D possibly uses TRBD1 or TRBD2 (5 bases each). The germline gives CDR1 LNHNV, CDR2 YYDKDF (reference sequence). The CDR3 loop spans 13 amino acids. V was cut by 7 bases and J by 5 bases, with 11 bases left in between.

In this sample, this clonotype turned up a few times. CDR3 sequence reads: CASSLVGGQGIQYF. CDR3 sequence (DNA): TGTGCCAGCAGCTTAGTTGGGGGGCAGGGCATTCAGTACTTC. The chain links TRBV7-8 to TRBJ2-4, with D perhaps being TRBD1 or TRBD2 (6 bases each). This CDR3 contains 14 residues. The V gene lost 1 base and the J gene lost 9 bases, with 13 bases spanning the gap. Germline CDR1 SGHVS, CDR2 FQNEAQ.

The V gene is TRBV29-1, the J gene TRBJ1-2; tentative D call: TRBD1 (5 bases). Germline V lookup: CDR1 SQVTM, CDR2 ANQGSEA. Trimming took off 4 bases at V and 4 bases at J, with 19 bases between the two ends. The CDR3 runs 15 residues. The CDR3 protein is CSVGYGGFGRYGYTF. The CDR3 region has the DNA TGCAGCGTTGGGTATGGGGGTTTTGGGCGCTATGGCTACACCTTC.

The V and J genes are TRBV19 and TRBJ2-4; unclear D gene. The CDR3 runs 12 residues. Per the germline V gene, CDR1 is LNHDA and CDR2 is SQIVND (reference sequence). V dropped 7 bases and J dropped 8 bases, with 12 bases sitting between them. The CDR3 protein is CASTGPRDIQYF. For the CDR3, the DNA is TGTGCCAGTACCGGACCAAGGGACATTCAGTACTTC.